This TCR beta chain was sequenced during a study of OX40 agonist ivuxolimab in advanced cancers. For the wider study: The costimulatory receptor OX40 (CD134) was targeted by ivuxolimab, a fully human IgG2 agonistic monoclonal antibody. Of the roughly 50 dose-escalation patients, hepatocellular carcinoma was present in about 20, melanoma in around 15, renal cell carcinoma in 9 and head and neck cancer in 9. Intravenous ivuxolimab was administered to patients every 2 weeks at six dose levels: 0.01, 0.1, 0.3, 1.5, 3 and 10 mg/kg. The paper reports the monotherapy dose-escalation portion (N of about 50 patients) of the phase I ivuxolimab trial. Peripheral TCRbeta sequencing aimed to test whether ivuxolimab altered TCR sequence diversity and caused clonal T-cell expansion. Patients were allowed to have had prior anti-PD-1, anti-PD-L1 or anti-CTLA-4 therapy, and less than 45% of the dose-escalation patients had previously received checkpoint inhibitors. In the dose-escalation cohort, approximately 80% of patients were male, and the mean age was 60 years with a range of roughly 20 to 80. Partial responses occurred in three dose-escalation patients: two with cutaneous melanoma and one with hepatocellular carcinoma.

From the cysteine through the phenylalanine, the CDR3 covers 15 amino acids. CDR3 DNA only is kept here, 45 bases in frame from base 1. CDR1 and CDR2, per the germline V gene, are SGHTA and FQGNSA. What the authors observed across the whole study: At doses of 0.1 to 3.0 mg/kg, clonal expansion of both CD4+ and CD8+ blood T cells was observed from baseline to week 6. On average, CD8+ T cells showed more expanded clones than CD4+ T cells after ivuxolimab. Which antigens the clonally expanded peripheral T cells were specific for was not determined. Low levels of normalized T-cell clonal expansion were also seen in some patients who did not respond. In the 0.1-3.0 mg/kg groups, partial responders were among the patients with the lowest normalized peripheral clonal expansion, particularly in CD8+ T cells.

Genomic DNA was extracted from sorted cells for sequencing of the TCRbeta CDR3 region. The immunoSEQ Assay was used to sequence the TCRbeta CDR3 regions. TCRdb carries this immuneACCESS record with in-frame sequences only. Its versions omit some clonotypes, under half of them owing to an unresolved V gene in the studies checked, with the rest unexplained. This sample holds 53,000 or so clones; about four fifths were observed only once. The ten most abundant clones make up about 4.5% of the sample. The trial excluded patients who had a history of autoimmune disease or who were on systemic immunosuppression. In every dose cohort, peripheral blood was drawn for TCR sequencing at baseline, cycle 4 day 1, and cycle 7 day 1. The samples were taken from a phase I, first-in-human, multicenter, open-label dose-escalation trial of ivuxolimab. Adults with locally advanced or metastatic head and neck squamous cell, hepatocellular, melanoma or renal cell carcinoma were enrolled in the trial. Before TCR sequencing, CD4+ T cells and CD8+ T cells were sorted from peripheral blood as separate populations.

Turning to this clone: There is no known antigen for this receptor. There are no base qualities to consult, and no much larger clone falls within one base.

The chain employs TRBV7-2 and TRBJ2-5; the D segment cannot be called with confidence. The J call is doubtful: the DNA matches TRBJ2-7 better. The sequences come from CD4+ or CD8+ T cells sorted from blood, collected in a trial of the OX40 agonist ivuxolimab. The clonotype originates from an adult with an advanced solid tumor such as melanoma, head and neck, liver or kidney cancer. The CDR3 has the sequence CASSLSDVSSYEQYF. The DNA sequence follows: TGTGCCAGCAGCTTATCTGACGTCAGCTCCTACGAGCAGTACTTC.